This entry features one T cell receptor (beta chain) sequence. Its antigen is unknown. The study ran its PCR with 60 Vbeta and 13 Jbeta primers. Assay: immunoSEQ multiplex PCR; the TCRdb copy retains only in-frame clones and omits some. The data hold about 170,000 clones, with nearly 80% observed a single time. The record originates from a study of cytomegalovirus exposure and HLA in healthy donors. Overall study results and limits: Analysis was carried out at a later point, and it linked a missense DCLRE1C variant to TCR beta V- and J-gene trimming. The investigators catalogued 150 to 200 TCR beta chains as cytomegalovirus-associated. In most subjects, TCR beta sequences reportedly gave accurate predictions of HLA-A and HLA-B alleles. The classifier, whose performance was assessed in both the original and validation cohorts, reportedly diagnosed cytomegalovirus status with high specificity and sensitivity.

The V end lost 0 bases, the J end lost 3 bases, and 11 bases lay between the germline ends. Germline V gives CDR1 SGHRS, CDR2 YFSETQ. The CDR3 length is 15 residues. The source material was PBMCs. The chain joins TRBV5-1 to TRBJ2-3, with D tentatively TRBD2 (6 bases). This TCR was recovered from a man aged 35 to 55 in good health and CMV-seropositive. The CDR3 DNA sequence: TGCGCCAGCAGCTTGGACCCGGAGGGGACAGATACGCAGTATTTT. It encodes CASSLDPEGTDTQYF.